These 26 T cell receptor beta chains came from one sample sequenced in a study of spatial heterogeneity in lung cancer. Which antigens these TCRs recognize remains unknown. TCRdb used MiXCR to reprocess the 5' RACE reads, holding one entry per CDR3 protein. Of some 100,000 distinct CDR3 sequences in the sample, nearly 4.5% are singletons; the top ten hold 21%. The time point here: sample taken at primary tumor resection. Points from the study as a whole: Mutation counts in tumors were tracked by counts of expanded intratumoral alpha and beta TCRs.

Material: lung tumor tissue, obtained at surgery. The receptors shown here come from a male donor with early-stage non-small cell lung cancer.

This clonotype was counted ten times or more. The genes are TRBV6-5 and TRBJ1-4, with 9 bases that match TRBD1. CDR3 length: 19 amino acids. V gave up 2 bases and J gave up 8 bases; unmatched junction bases: 18. Germline V gives CDR1 MNHEY, CDR2 SVGAGI. Here the CDR3 DNA reads TGTGCCAGCAGTTACACCTCCGGGACAGGGCATCCATTAGGCGAAAAACTGTTTTTT. It specifies CASSYTSGTGHPLGEKLFF.

This clonotype was picked up many times. The gene calls are TRBV2 and TRBJ1-1; no clear D gene. CDR1 SNHLY and CDR2 FYNNEI come from the germline V gene. The CDR3 is made up of 11 amino acids. The V end was cut by 7 bases, the J end by 8 bases, with 11 bases between. The CDR3 DNA is TGTGCCAGCACCTACGATGGGGAAGCTTTCTTT. It encodes CASTYDGEAFF.

There are a few counts of this clonotype. The chain uses TRBV7-9 and TRBJ1-2; D gene uncertain. Germline loops: CDR1 SEHNR, CDR2 FQNEAQ (reference sequence). The CDR3 runs to 16 residues. Trimming cost V 5 bases and J 3 bases, with 19 bases left between them. DNA of the CDR3: TGTGCCAGCAGCCGGTCCCACGATGAGAGCTACTATGGCTACACCTTC. It is translated as CASSRSHDESYYGYTF.

This clonotype was observed at least ten times. The rearrangement links TRBV7-2 to TRBJ2-5; the match to TRBD2 covers 9 bases. This CDR3 has 14 residues. The J segment lost 3 bases and the V segment lost 6 bases, leaving 5 bases of the junction unmatched. CDR1 is SGHTA, CDR2 FQGNSA, per germline. The CDR3 loop reads CASSRLAAEETQYF. DNA of the CDR3: TGTGCCAGCAGTCGACTAGCGGCTGAAGAGACCCAGTACTTC.

This rearrangement joins TRBV4-1 to TRBJ2-7; 7 bases fit TRBD2. There are 22 residues in the CDR3. Germline V gives CDR1 MGHRA, CDR2 YSYEKL. The ends lost 0 bases at V and 0 bases at J; junction bases unmatched: 23. The CDR3 sequence is CASSQDRGGSSARLLSSYEQYF. The CDR3 nucleotides read TGCGCCAGCAGCCAAGATAGGGGAGGGTCCAGCGCCAGACTCTTAAGCTCCTACGAGCAGTACTTC.

This clonotype was counted only a few times. The chain carries TRBV5-1 and TRBJ2-1, with D perhaps TRBD2 (5 bases). The CDR3 has 15 amino acids. Germline V gene data show CDR1 as SGHRS and CDR2 as YFSETQ. The germline V and J ends were trimmed by 0 bases and 4 bases, with 11 bases remaining between them. In DNA form, the CDR3 reads TGCGCCAGCAGCTTGGAGTCAAGGACTTACAATGAGCAGTTCTTC. It translates to CASSLESRTYNEQFF.

The table lists this clonotype with many counts. This chain joins TRBV25-1 and TRBJ2-1, with a possible D match to TRBD2 (6 bases). CDR1 is MGHDK and CDR2 is SYGVNS in the germline V gene. The CDR3 has 12 residues. Trimming took off 5 bases at V and 12 bases at J, with 14 bases between the two ends. The CDR3 nucleotides are TGTGCCAGCAGTCCCTGGAGGGGAGGGCAGTTCTTC. This gives the protein CASSPWRGGQFF. Supplemented by reference TRBV25-1 and TRBJ2-1, the full variable domain reads EADIYQTPRYLVIGTGKKITLECSQTMGHDKMYWYQQDPGMELHLIHYSYGVNSTEKGDLSSESTVSRIRTEHFPLTLESARPSHTSQYLCASSPWRGGQFFGPGTRLTVL.

This clonotype occurred many times. The chain carries TRBV14 and TRBJ1-6; unclear D gene. Trimming cost V 5 bases and J 7 bases, with 18 bases left between them. The CDR3 length is 16 residues. CDR1 is SGHDN, CDR2 FVKESK, per germline. The DNA of the CDR3 is TGTGCCAGCAGCGTACAAGGAGCCTACCCGAATTCACCCCTCCACTTT. This sequence encodes CASSVQGAYPNSPLHF.

In its sample, this clonotype was seen many times. This chain uses TRBV14 with TRBJ2-3; D call uncertain. Germline lookup yields CDR1 SGHDN and CDR2 FVKESK. The CDR3 length is 13 residues. Trimming left V 5 bases short and J 4 bases short, with 10 bases between. The CDR3 here is CASSYRVSDTQYF. For the CDR3, the DNA is TGTGCCAGCAGCTACAGAGTTTCAGATACGCAGTATTTT. Looking up the rest from reference TRBV14 and TRBJ2-3 gives the full variable domain: EAGVTQFPSHSVIEKGQTVTLRCDPISGHDNLYWYRRVMGKEIKFLLHFVKESKQDESGMPNNRFLAERTGGTYSTLKVQPAELEDSGVYFCASSYRVSDTQYFGPGTRLTVL.

The chain uses TRBV5-1 and TRBJ1-1; D is unresolved. CDR1 is SGHRS, CDR2 YFSETQ, per germline. This CDR3 region has 14 residues. V was cut by 0 bases and J by 3 bases, with 9 bases left in between. DNA of the CDR3: TGCGCCAGCAGCTTGGACGGAGACTACACTGAAGCTTTCTTT. Translation: CASSLDGDYTEAFF.

This clonotype was counted at least ten times. The rearrangement uses TRBV11-2 and TRBJ1-1; D unclear. Germline CDR1 SGHAT, CDR2 FQNNGV. V shed 0 bases and J shed 4 bases, with 6 bases lying between them. CDR3 size: 13 residues. The CDR3, as DNA: TGTGCCAGCAGCTTAGAGGGTGGCACTGAAGCTTTCTTT. This translates into CASSLEGGTEAFF.

The chain uses TRBV3-1 and TRBJ2-3; D not resolved. In germline, CDR1 is LGHDT, CDR2 YNNKEL (reference sequence). The CDR3 runs 15 residues. V dropped 2 bases and J dropped 5 bases, with 14 bases sitting between them. CDR3 region: CASSQNVDERDTQYF. CDR3 nucleotides: TGTGCCAGCAGCCAAAACGTCGACGAGCGAGATACGCAGTATTTT.

This clonotype showed up many times. This sequence joins TRBV5-5 and TRBJ1-4; D gene uncertain. Germline CDR1 and CDR2: SGHKS and YYEKEE (reference sequence). This CDR3 has 13 residues. The germline V and J ends were trimmed by 0 bases and 8 bases, with 8 bases remaining between them. The CDR3 DNA follows: TGTGCCAGCAGCTTGGGGTTTCGGGAAAAACTGTTTTTT. Encoded protein: CASSLGFREKLFF.

This clonotype was picked up many times. The chain joins TRBV20-1 to TRBJ2-2; TRBD2 matches 12 bases. This CDR3 is 17 amino acids long. V lost 0 bases and J lost 4; bases outside the gene matches: 6. CDR1 DFQATT and CDR2 SNEGSKA come from the germline V gene (reference sequence). The CDR3 sequence is CSARDLTSGSGTGELFF. The CDR3 DNA reads as TGCAGTGCTAGAGATTTGACTAGCGGGAGCGGCACCGGGGAGCTGTTTTTT.

Ten or more counts support this clonotype. The V call is TRBV11-2, the J call TRBJ2-3; a possible D gene is TRBD2 (5 bases). The CDR3 is 12 amino acids. Germline lookup yields CDR1 SGHAT and CDR2 FQNNGV. The germline V and J ends were trimmed by 5 bases and 11 bases, with 14 bases remaining between them. The CDR3 reads CASSKPGSRQYF. The CDR3 DNA sequence: TGTGCCAGCAGCAAACCGGGAAGTAGGCAGTATTTT.

This clonotype was observed many times. The chain links TRBV28 to TRBJ2-7, with TRBD2 matching over 10 bases. The CDR3 runs 14 residues. The V gene's germline CDR1 is MDHEN and CDR2 SYDVKM. Trimming removed 3 bases from V and 3 bases from J; junction bases left unmatched: 2. CDR3 amino acids: CASSLIAGGYEQYF. The DNA for the CDR3 is TGTGCCAGCAGTTTGATAGCGGGAGGCTACGAGCAGTACTTC.

This clonotype occurred once. A much more abundant neighbour one base away suggests this may be a read error. The chain is built from TRBV3-1 and TRBJ2-2; D is unclear. This CDR3 has 13 amino acids. Germline CDR1 reads LGHDT; CDR2 reads YNNKEL (reference sequence). The CDR3 loop is CANSQVRSGELFF. The CDR3 region has the DNA TGTGCCAACAGCCAAGTCCGGTCCGGGGAGCTGTTTTTT.

This clonotype was seen at least ten times. V gene TRBV7-9 combines with J gene TRBJ1-1; tentative D call: TRBD1 (6 bases). Germline CDR1 and CDR2: SEHNR and FQNEAQ (reference sequence). The CDR3 consists of 14 residues. V dropped 4 bases and J dropped 4 bases, with 13 bases sitting between them. The CDR3 region is CASSSGGSGTEAFF. The CDR3 DNA sequence: TGTGCCAGCAGCTCCGGGGGCTCAGGCACTGAAGCTTTCTTT.

At least ten counts were recorded for this clonotype. The chain is built from TRBV4-1 and TRBJ2-5; D ambiguous. CDR3 length: 14 residues. Germline CDR1 and CDR2: MGHRA and YSYEKL. Trimming took off 1 base at V and 2 bases at J, with 8 bases between the two ends. CDR3 nucleotides: TGCGCCAGCAGCCAAGCTCCGGTACAAGAGACCCAGTACTTC. Encoded protein: CASSQAPVQETQYF.

This clonotype was recorded at least ten times. This chain uses TRBV20-1 with TRBJ2-1, with D unresolved. Germline V CDR1 and CDR2: DFQATT, SNEGSKA (reference sequence). The CDR3 is 14 residues long. With 0 bases removed from V and 4 bases from J, the gap between germline ends came to 10 bases. In DNA form, the CDR3 reads TGCAGTGCTAGAGATCGAGAGGAGTACAATGAGCAGTTCTTC. It translates to CSARDREEYNEQFF.

The table lists this clonotype with many counts. The chain recombines TRBV28 with TRBJ2-1; 7 nucleotides align to TRBD2. The CDR3 is 15 amino acids. V lost 1 base, J lost 7 bases, and 7 bases stayed unmatched. Germline CDR1 MDHEN, CDR2 SYDVKM. The chain's CDR3 is CASSLLSGNLNEQFF. CDR3 nucleotides: TGTGCCAGCAGTTTATTAAGCGGGAACTTAAATGAGCAGTTCTTC.

This clonotype was observed at least ten times. V gene TRBV18 combines with J gene TRBJ2-2; D remains unclear. V lost 3 bases and J lost 10, with 12 bases in between. CDR3 length equals 13 residues. Germline assignment: CDR1 KGHSH and CDR2 LQKENI. The CDR3 DNA sequence: TGTGCCAGCTCACCTTACAGCATCCCGGAGCTGTTTTTT. Protein product: CASSPYSIPELFF.

This clonotype showed up just a few times. The chain has TRBV7-9 and TRBJ1-5, with D perhaps TRBD1 (6 bases). Germline CDR1 reads SEHNR; CDR2 reads FQNEAQ (reference sequence). This CDR3 region has 13 residues. The ends were cut back, 5 bases at V and 4 bases at J, with 9 bases in the middle. The chain's CDR3 is CASSGQNNQPQHF. The CDR3 bases are TGTGCCAGCAGCGGACAGAATAATCAGCCCCAGCATTTT.

This clonotype has a count of ten or more. CDR3 in DNA: TGTGCCAGCAGCCAAGATGCTGGGGTCGACAATCAGCCCCAGCATTTT. It encodes CASSQDAGVDNQPQHF. This chain connects TRBV3-1 to TRBJ1-5; D is unclear. The ends were cut back, 0 bases at V and 3 bases at J, with 12 bases in the middle. Germline-derived CDR1 and CDR2 are LGHDT and YNNKEL (reference sequence). The CDR3 is 16 residues long. Full variable domain (rest looked up from reference TRBV3-1 and TRBJ1-5): DTAVSQTPKYLVTQMGNDKSIKCEQNLGHDTMYWYKQDSKKFLKIMFSYNNKELIINETVPNRFSPKSPDKAHLNLHINSLELGDSAVYFCASSQDAGVDNQPQHFGDGTRLSIL.

There are many counts of this clonotype. This chain joins TRBV2 and TRBJ1-6; D is possibly TRBD1 (5 bases). CDR3 length: 16 residues. CDR1 SNHLY and CDR2 FYNNEI come from the germline V gene. The V end was cut by 5 bases, the J end by 2 bases, with 13 bases between. The CDR3 region has the DNA TGTGCCAGCAGTCCCCCAGGGACCCCCTATAATTCACCCCTCCACTTT. It specifies CASSPPGTPYNSPLHF.

This clonotype was counted between two and nine times. The chain carries TRBV6-6 and TRBJ2-5, with D tentatively TRBD1 (6 bases). The CDR3 totals 15 residues. Trimming took off 8 bases at V and 2 bases at J, with 18 bases between the two ends. CDR1 and CDR2 (germline): MNHNY, SVGAGI (reference sequence). CDR3 in DNA: TGTGCCAGCGGGAGACGGGTGAGGGGGCAAGAGACCCAGTACTTC. It yields the protein CASGRRVRGQETQYF.